Given below is one T cell receptor (beta chain) in context. CDR3 size: 12 residues. Germline V gives CDR1 MNHEY, CDR2 SVGAGI. V was clipped by 10 bases and J by 4 bases, with 13 bases between them. The sample originates from a study of blood T cell repertoires in COVID-19. Overall study: The samples span acute and convalescent COVID-19 from the United States, Italy and Spain. Sample material is recorded as cDNA or gDNA derived from T cells, B-cell-depleted T cells, or PBMCs.

Under the authors' procedure: Quantification of nucleated cells was approximated via reference gene primer amplification. Produced via immunoSEQ multiplex PCR; TCRdb's table is partial and in-frame only. That table gives V, J and clone size, and the DNA gave D and trimming. The sample has roughly 290,000 clones, 89% seen once. The chain has TRBV6-5 and TRBJ1-2; TRBD1 is a possible D gene (5 bases). The sequence derives from a woman aged 55-69 years with acute or convalescent COVID-19. The specimen sequenced was peripheral blood. CDR3 sequence reads: CATRDGLYGYTF. The DNA for the CDR3 is TGTGCCACCAGGGACGGACTCTATGGCTACACCTTC.